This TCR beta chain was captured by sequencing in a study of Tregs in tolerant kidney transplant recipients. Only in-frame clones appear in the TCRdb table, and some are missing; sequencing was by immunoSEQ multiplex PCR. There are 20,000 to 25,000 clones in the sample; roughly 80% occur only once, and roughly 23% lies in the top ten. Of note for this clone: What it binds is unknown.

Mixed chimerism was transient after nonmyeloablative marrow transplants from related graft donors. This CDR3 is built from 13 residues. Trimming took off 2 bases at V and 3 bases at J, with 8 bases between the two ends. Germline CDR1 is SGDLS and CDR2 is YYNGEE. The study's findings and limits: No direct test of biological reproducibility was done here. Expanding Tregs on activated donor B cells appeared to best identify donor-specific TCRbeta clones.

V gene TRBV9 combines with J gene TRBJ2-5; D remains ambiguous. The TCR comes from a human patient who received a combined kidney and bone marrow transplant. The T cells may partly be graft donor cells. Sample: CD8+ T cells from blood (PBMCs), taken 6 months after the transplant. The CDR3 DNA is TGTGCCAGCAGCGTCCTACGTGAAGAGACCCAGTACTTC. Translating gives CASSVLREETQYF.